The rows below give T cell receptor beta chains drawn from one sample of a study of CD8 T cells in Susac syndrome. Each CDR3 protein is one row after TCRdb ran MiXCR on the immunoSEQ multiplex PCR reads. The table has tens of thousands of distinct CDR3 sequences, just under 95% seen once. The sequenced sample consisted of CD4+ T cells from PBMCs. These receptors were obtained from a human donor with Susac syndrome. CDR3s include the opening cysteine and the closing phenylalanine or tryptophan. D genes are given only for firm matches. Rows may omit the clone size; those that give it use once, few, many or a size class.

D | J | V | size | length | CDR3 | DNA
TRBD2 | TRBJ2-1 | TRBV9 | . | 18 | CASSVGGSGGAIYNEQFF | TGTGCCAGCAGCGTAGGTGGTAGCGGGGGGGCCATCTACAATGAGCAGTTCTTC
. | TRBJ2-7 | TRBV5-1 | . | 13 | CASSTGEGAEQYF | TGCGCCAGCAGCACTGGCGAGGGAGCCGAGCAGTACTTC
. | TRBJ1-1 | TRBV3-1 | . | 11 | CAMGARTEAFF | TGTGCCATGGGGGCGCGGACTGAAGCTTTCTTT
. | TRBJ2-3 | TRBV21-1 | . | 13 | CADGQRSTDTQYF | TGTGCAGACGGACAGAGAAGCACAGATACGCAGTATTTT
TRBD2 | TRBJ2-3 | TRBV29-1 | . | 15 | CSAVLAGATEYTQYF | TGCAGCGCCGTACTAGCGGGGGCTACGGAGTATACGCAGTATTTT
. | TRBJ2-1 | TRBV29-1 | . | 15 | CSVEVTDRPYNEQFF | TGCAGCGTTGAAGTAACCGACAGACCCTACAATGAGCAGTTCTTC
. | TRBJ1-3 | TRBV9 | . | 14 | CASSVGPLRNTIYF | TGTGCCAGCAGCGTAGGACCCTTGCGAAACACCATATATTTT
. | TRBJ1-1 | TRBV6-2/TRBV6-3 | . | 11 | CASSQYTEAFF | TGTGCCAGCAGTCAGTACACTGAAGCTTTCTTT
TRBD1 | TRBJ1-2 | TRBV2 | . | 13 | CASSVGQGRGYTF | TGTGCCAGCAGTGTGGGACAGGGGAGAGGCTACACCTTC
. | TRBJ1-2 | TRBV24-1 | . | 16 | CATSDAPGDANYGYTF | TGTGCCACCAGTGATGCCCCAGGGGACGCTAACTATGGCTACACCTTC
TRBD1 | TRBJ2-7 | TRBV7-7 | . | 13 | CASSRDSSYEQYF | TGTGCCAGCAGCCGGGACAGCTCCTACGAGCAGTACTTC
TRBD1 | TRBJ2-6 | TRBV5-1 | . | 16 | CASSPTGDTGANVLTF | TGCGCCAGCAGCCCAACAGGGGACACTGGGGCCAACGTCCTGACTTTC
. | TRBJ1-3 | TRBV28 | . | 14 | CASSIAISGNTIYF | TGTGCCAGCAGTATAGCGATCTCTGGAAACACCATATATTTT
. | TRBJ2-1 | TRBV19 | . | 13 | CASSRGSHNEQFF | TGTGCCAGTAGTAGAGGGTCCCACAATGAGCAGTTCTTC
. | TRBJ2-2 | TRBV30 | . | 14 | CACYDRGYTGELFF | TGTGCCTGCTACGACCGAGGGTACACCGGGGAGCTGTTTTTT
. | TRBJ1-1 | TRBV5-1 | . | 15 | CASSLLARANTEAFF | TGCGCCAGCAGCTTACTAGCCAGGGCGAACACTGAAGCTTTCTTT
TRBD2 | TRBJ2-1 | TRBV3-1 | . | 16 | CASSQASLAGGNEQFF | TGTGCCAGCAGCCAAGCTTCTTTGGCGGGGGGAAATGAGCAGTTCTTC
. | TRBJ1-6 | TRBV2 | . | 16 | CASRREGITYNSPLHF | TGTGCCAGCAGGAGGGAAGGAATCACCTATAATTCACCCCTCCACTTT
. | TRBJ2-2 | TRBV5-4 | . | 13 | CASLAGNTGELFF | TGTGCCAGCTTGGCAGGGAACACCGGGGAGCTGTTTTTT
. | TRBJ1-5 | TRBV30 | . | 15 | CAWSAGPNSNQPQHF | TGTGCCTGGAGTGCGGGTCCTAATAGCAATCAGCCCCAGCATTTT
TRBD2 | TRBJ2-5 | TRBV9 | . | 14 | CASSARGGEGTQYF | TGTGCCAGCAGCGCCCGGGGGGGCGAAGGGACCCAGTACTTC
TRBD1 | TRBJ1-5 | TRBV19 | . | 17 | CASSRGTAGGSNQPQHF | TGTGCCAGTAGTAGGGGGACAGCGGGAGGGAGCAATCAGCCCCAGCATTTT
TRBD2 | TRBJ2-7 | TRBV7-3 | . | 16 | CASSLPSGGPSYEQYF | TGTGCCAGCAGCTTACCTAGCGGGGGACCTTCCTACGAGCAGTACTTC
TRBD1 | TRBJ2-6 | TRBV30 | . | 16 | CAWDVWTGPGANVLTF | TGTGCCTGGGACGTTTGGACAGGGCCTGGGGCCAACGTCCTGACTTTC
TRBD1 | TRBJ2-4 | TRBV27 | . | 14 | CASNSGTGENIQYF | TGTGCCAGCAATTCGGGGACAGGGGAAAACATTCAGTACTTC
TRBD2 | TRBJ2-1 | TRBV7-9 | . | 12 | CASSLDTGGPVF | TGTGCCAGCAGCTTAGATACGGGGGGGCCGGTCTTC
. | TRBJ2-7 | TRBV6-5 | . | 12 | CASSSGLYEQYF | TGTGCCAGCAGTTCGGGCCTCTACGAGCAGTACTTC
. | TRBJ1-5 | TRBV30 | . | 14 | CAWSGGVGNQPQHF | TGTGCCTGGAGTGGGGGGGTAGGCAATCAGCCCCAGCATTTT
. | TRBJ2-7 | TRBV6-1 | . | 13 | CASRDRAASQPYF | TGTGCCAGTCGGGACCGCGCGGCCTCCCAACCGTACTTC
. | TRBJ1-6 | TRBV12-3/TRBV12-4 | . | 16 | CASSSAPEGGNSPLHF | TGTGCCAGCAGTTCTGCGCCCGAGGGGGGGAATTCACCCCTCCACTTT
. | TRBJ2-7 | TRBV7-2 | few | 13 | CASSRRQAYEQYF | TGTGCCAGCAGCCGACGACAGGCTTACGAGCAGTACTTC
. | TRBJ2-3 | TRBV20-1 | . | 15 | CSAPRAGSLGDTQYF | TGCAGTGCTCCCAGGGCAGGGTCCTTAGGGGATACGCAGTATTTT
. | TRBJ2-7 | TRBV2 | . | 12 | CASSEGQGVQYF | TGTGCCAGCAGTGAAGGGCAGGGCGTGCAGTACTTC
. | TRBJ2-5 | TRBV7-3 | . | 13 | CASSSLRGETQYF | TGTGCCAGCAGCTCCCTTCGGGGGGAGACCCAGTACTTC
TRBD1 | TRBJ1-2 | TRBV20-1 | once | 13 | CRPEAGTGEGYTF | TGCAGGCCCGAAGCCGGGACAGGGGAAGGCTACACCTTC
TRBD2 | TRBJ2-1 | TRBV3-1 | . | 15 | CASSQGGGAFNEQFF | TGTGCCAGCAGCCAAGGCGGGGGGGCCTTCAATGAGCAGTTCTTC
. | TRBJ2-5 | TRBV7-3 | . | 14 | CASSVLGNRETQYF | TGTGCCAGCAGCGTACTTGGCAATAGGGAGACCCAGTACTTC
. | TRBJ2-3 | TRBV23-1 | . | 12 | CASSQSTDTQYF | TGCGCCAGCAGTCAATCGACAGATACGCAGTATTTT
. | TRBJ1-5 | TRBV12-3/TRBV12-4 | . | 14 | CASSFSGLNQPQHF | TGTGCCAGCAGTTTTTCCGGCCTGAATCAGCCCCAGCATTTT
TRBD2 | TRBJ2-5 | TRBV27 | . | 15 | CASSLRGLIQETQYF | TGTGCCAGCAGTTTGAGGGGACTAATCCAAGAGACCCAGTACTTC
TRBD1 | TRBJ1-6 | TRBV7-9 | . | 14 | CASSQRTGESPLHF | TGTGCCAGCAGCCAAAGAACAGGGGAGTCACCCCTCCACTTT
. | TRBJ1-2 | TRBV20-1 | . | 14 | CSARGPGYPRGYTF | TGCAGTGCTAGAGGGCCGGGTTATCCTCGTGGCTACACCTTC
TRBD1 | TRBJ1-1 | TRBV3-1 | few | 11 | CAIKQGAEAFF | TGTGCCATTAAACAGGGGGCTGAAGCTTTCTTT
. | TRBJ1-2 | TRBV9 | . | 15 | CASSVDHSLTYGYTF | TGTGCCAGCAGCGTAGATCACAGCCTCACCTATGGCTACACCTTC
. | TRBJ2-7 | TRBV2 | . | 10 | CASSDWEQYF | TGTGCCAGCAGTGACTGGGAGCAGTACTTC
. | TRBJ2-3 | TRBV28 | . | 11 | CASSWARGQYF | TGTGCCAGCAGTTGGGCCAGGGGGCAGTATTTT
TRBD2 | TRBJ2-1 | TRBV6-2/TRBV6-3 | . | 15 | CASSYSGGTDNEQFF | TGTGCCAGCAGTTACTCGGGGGGGACCGACAATGAGCAGTTCTTC
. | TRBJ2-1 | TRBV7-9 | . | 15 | CASSQGRLKVGEQFF | TGTGCCAGCAGCCAGGGCCGGCTCAAGGTGGGTGAGCAGTTCTTC
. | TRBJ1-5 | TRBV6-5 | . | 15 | CASSQIGTANQPQHF | TGTGCCAGCAGTCAAATCGGGACGGCAAATCAGCCCCAGCATTTT
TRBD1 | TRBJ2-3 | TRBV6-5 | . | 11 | CATKRDRSQYF | TGTGCCACCAAACGGGACAGATCACAGTATTTT
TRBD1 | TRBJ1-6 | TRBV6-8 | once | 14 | CASPIGQGGSPLHF | TGTGCCAGCCCCATTGGACAGGGTGGTTCACCCCTCCACTTT
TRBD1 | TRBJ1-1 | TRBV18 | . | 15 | CASSPPDGTGFEAFF | TGTGCCAGCTCACCACCGGATGGGACAGGGTTTGAAGCTTTCTTT
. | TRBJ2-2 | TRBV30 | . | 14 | CAWGSGGNTGELFF | TGTGCCTGGGGTTCAGGAGGGAACACCGGGGAGCTGTTTTTT